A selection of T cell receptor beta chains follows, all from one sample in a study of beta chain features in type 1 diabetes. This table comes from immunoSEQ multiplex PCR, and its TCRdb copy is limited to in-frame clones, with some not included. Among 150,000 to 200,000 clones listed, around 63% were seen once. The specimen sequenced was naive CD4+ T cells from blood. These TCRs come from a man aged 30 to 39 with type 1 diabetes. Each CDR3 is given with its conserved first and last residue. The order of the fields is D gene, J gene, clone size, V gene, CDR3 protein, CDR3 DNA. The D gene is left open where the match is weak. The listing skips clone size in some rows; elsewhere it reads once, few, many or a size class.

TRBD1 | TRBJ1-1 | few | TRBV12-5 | CASGPKRTGGNTEAFF | TGTGCTAGTGGTCCTAAAAGGACAGGCGGGAACACTGAAGCTTTCTTT
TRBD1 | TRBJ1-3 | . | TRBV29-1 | CSVGTGAGNTIYF | TGCAGCGTTGGGACAGGGGCTGGAAACACCATATATTTT
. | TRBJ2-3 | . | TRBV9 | CASSVVGSEDTQYF | TGTGCCAGCAGCGTAGTTGGTAGCGAAGATACGCAGTATTTT
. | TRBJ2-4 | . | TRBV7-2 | CASSLANLAKNIQYF | TGTGCCAGCAGCTTAGCGAACCTAGCCAAAAACATTCAGTACTTC
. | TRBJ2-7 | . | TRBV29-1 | CSVSTAYEQYF | TGCAGCGTTTCGACGGCCTACGAGCAGTACTTC
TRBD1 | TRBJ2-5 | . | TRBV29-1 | CSVGRQGEETQYF | TGCAGCGTCGGAAGACAGGGCGAAGAGACCCAGTACTTC
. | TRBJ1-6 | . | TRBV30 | CAWSLTDRLNSPLHF | TGTGCCTGGAGTCTCACAGACCGGTTGAATTCACCCCTCCACTTT
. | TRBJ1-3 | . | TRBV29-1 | CSAGTPNSGNTIYF | TGCAGCGCCGGGACGCCCAACTCTGGAAACACCATATATTTT
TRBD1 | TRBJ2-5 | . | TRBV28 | CASSTQDRAETQYF | TGTGCCAGCAGTACACAAGACAGGGCAGAGACCCAGTACTTC
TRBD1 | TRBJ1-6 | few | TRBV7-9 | CASSHGDRGNSPLHF | TGTGCCAGCAGCCACGGGGACAGGGGGAATTCACCCCTCCACTTT
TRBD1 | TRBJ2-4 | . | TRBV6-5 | CASSTGQLINIQYF | TGTGCCAGCAGTACGGGACAGCTAATCAACATTCAGTACTTC
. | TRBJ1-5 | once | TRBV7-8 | CASSSTLGYQPQHF | TGTGCCAGCAGTTCCACTCTGGGATACCAGCCCCAGCATTTT
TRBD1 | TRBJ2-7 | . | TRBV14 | CASSQVTGQDGEQYF | TGTGCCAGCAGCCAAGTGACAGGGCAGGATGGCGAGCAGTACTTC
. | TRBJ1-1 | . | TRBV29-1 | CSVDTEAFF | TGCAGCGTGGACACTGAAGCTTTCTTT
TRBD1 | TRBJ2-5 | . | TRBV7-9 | CASSHNWDREAETQYF | TGTGCCAGCAGCCATAATTGGGACAGGGAGGCGGAGACCCAGTACTTC
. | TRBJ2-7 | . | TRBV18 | CASSPLDSYEQYF | TGTGCCAGCTCACCCCTAGATTCCTACGAGCAGTACTTC
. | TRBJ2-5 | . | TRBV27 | CASSPDREAWETQYF | TGTGCCAGCAGTCCCGACAGGGAGGCGTGGGAGACCCAGTACTTC
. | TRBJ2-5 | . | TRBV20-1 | CSARTRETQYF | TGCAGTGCGCGGACTCGTGAGACCCAGTACTTC
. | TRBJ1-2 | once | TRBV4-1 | CASSPTSESGVNYGYTF | TGCGCCAGCAGCCCCACCTCGGAATCAGGAGTAAACTATGGCTACACCTTC
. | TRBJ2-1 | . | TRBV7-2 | CASSFWVGDSYNEQFF | TGTGCCAGCAGCTTTTGGGTCGGGGACTCCTACAATGAGCAGTTCTTC
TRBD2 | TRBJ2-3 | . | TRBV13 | CASSFFSTSGGADTQYF | TGTGCCAGCAGCTTCTTCTCGACTAGCGGGGGAGCAGATACGCAGTATTTT
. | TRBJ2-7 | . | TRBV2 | CASTSERGSDEQYF | TGTGCCAGCACCAGCGAGAGGGGATCGGACGAGCAGTACTTC
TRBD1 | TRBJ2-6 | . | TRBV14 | CASSQTGAGANVLTF | TGTGCCAGCAGCCAGACAGGGGCTGGGGCCAACGTCCTGACTTTC
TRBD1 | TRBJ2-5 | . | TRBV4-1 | CASSQEATGRETQYF | TGCGCCAGCAGCCAAGAAGCGACAGGGAGAGAGACCCAGTACTTC
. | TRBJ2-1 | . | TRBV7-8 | CASMQGSYNEQFF | TGTGCCAGCATGCAGGGTTCCTACAATGAGCAGTTCTTC
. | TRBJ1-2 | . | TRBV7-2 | CASSPIGQTIANYGYTF | TGTGCCAGCAGCCCAATCGGACAGACGATTGCTAACTATGGCTACACCTTC
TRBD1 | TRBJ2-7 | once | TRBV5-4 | CASSRDKRDRGYEQYF | TGTGCCAGCAGCAGAGATAAACGGGACAGGGGCTACGAGCAGTACTTC
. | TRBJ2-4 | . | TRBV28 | CASSSQGLGAKNIQYF | TGTGCCAGCAGTTCACAAGGGTTGGGTGCCAAAAACATTCAGTACTTC
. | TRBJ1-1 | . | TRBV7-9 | CASTLSSKTEAFF | TGTGCCAGCACTCTATCTTCTAAGACTGAAGCTTTCTTT
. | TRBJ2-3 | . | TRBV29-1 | CSGSPWGTDTQYF | TGCAGCGGGAGCCCGTGGGGCACAGATACGCAGTATTTT
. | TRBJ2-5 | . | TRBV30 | CAWSKGETQYF | TGTGCCTGGAGTAAAGGAGAGACCCAGTACTTC
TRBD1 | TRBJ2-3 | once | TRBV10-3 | CAISAGQGATDTQYF | TGTGCCATCAGTGCGGGACAGGGTGCCACAGATACGCAGTATTTT
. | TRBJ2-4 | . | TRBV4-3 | CASSQDAGGLAKNIQYF | TGCGCCAGCAGCCAAGATGCCGGGGGACTAGCCAAAAACATTCAGTACTTC
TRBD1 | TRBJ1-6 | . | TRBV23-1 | CASRTGQLGGSPLHF | TGCGCCAGCCGAACGGGACAGCTTGGCGGTTCACCCCTCCACTTT
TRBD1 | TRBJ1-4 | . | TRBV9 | CASSTGVEEKLFF | TGTGCCAGCAGCACAGGGGTCGAAGAAAAACTGTTTTTT
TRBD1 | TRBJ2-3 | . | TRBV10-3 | CAISETGVPGPDTQYF | TGTGCCATCAGTGAAACAGGGGTCCCAGGCCCAGATACGCAGTATTTT
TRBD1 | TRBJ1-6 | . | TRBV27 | CASSPLTGGNSPLHF | TGTGCCAGCAGTCCGCTAACAGGGGGAAATTCACCCCTCCACTTT
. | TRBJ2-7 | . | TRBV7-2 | CASSDMPGRFTSYEQYF | TGTGCCAGCAGCGATATGCCGGGCCGTTTTACCTCCTACGAGCAGTACTTC
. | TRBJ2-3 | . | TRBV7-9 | CASSLSTDTQYF | TGTGCCAGCAGCTTGAGCACAGATACGCAGTATTTT
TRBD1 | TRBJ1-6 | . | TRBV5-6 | CASSLETGGPNSPLHF | TGTGCCAGCAGCTTGGAGACAGGGGGCCCTAATTCACCCCTCCACTTT
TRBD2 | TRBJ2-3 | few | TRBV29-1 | CSVEGLVNTDTQYF | TGCAGCGTTGAGGGACTAGTGAACACAGATACGCAGTATTTT